These 31 T cell receptor beta chains share one sample of origin, sequenced in a study of T cells expressing NK-cell markers. TCRdb processed the 5' RACE reads again and assigns one entry to each CDR3 protein, with no DNA. The sample has around 100,000 distinct CDR3 sequences. The sample consisted of blood T cells: a sorted CD56 or NKG2C T cell subset, CD4+ or CD8+ T cells, or bulk PBMC T cells (not recorded which). The receptors stem from a woman aged 18-70 years in good health.

The chain has TRBV20-1 and TRBJ2-1; TCRdb indicates TRBD2, and absent DNA this call remains unverified. Germline lookup yields CDR1 DFQATT and CDR2 SNEGSKA (reference sequence). The CDR3 runs to 18 residues. This CDR3 reads CSAREWSLAGGKANEQFF.

CDR3 loop: CSADSGGAFYEQYF. V is TRBV20-1 and J is TRBJ2-7; TCRdb names TRBD1, which stays unverified in the absence of DNA. This CDR3 comprises 14 residues. Germline V gene lookup returns CDR1 DFQATT and CDR2 SNEGSKA (reference sequence).

This chain links TRBV19 with TRBJ1-6; TCRdb's D gene call, TRBD1, goes unchecked for lack of DNA. The length of the CDR3 is 15 residues. Germline CDR1 is LNHDA and CDR2 is SQIVND (reference sequence). The CDR3 region is CASSPWTDNNSPLHF.

The CDR3 sequence is CSVEDLGRATGELFF. The chain joins TRBV29-1 to TRBJ2-2; absent DNA, TCRdb's TRBD1 call cannot be checked. This CDR3 is 15 amino acids long. CDR1 and CDR2 from the germline V gene are SQVTM and ANQGSEA.

The J gene is TRBJ2-7, the V gene TRBV4-3; there is no DNA to check the TCRdb D call of TRBD1. From germline, CDR1 is LGHNA and CDR2 YSLEER. The CDR3 sequence is 17 residues long. The CDR3 is CASSQGVVGGEGYEQYF.

The chain recombines TRBV5-4 with TRBJ2-1; the D gene TCRdb calls, TRBD2, cannot be checked with no DNA. The CDR3 runs to 13 residues. Germline CDR1 reads SGHNT; CDR2 reads YYREEE (reference sequence). The CDR3: CASRPGLPDEQFF.

The chain has TRBV27 and TRBJ2-3; the D gene TCRdb calls, TRBD1, cannot be checked with no DNA. The CDR3 extends over 14 amino acids. Germline values: CDR1 MNHEY, CDR2 SMNVEV (reference sequence). CDR3 sequence: CASSSLTSVDTQYF.

The chain has TRBV7-6 and TRBJ2-3; no DNA is available, so the TRBD2 call from TCRdb remains unchecked. The germline CDR1 and CDR2 sequences are SGHVS and FNYEAQ. This CDR3 has 15 amino acids. The CDR3 region is CASSLVAVPTDTQYF.

The rearrangement uses TRBV28 and TRBJ2-1; the D call from TCRdb, TRBD2, cannot be confirmed without DNA. The CDR3 spans 15 residues. Germline V gives CDR1 MDHEN, CDR2 SYDVKM. The CDR3 is CASSPTGGITNEQFF.

The chain combines TRBV5-6 with TRBJ2-1; checking the TCRdb D call of TRBD1 is not possible without DNA. This CDR3 has 15 residues. Germline V lookup: CDR1 SGHDT, CDR2 YYEEEE. CDR3 amino acids: CASSFSPRGGNEQFF.

The gene calls are TRBV25-1 and TRBJ2-5; TCRdb indicates TRBD2, and absent DNA this call remains unverified. There are 15 residues in the CDR3. Germline V gene data show CDR1 as MGHDK and CDR2 as SYGVNS. The CDR3 protein is CASSGGLAGATAQYF. Variable domain in full (rest from reference TRBV25-1 and TRBJ2-5): EADIYQTPRYLVIGTGKKITLECSQTMGHDKMYWYQQDPGMELHLIHYSYGVNSTEKGDLSSESTVSRIRTEHFPLTLESARPSHTSQYLCASSGGLAGATAQYFGPGTRLLVL.

The chain joins TRBV4-3 to TRBJ2-3; TCRdb indicates TRBD2, and absent DNA this call remains unverified. CDR1 and CDR2 from the germline V gene are LGHNA and YSLEER. This CDR3 is 17 amino acids long. This CDR3 reads CASSQLSGGAGTDTQYF.

This chain connects TRBV6-5 to TRBJ1-4; the TRBD1 assignment by TCRdb is unverifiable without DNA. Germline CDR1 MNHEY, CDR2 SVGAGI. The CDR3 covers 14 residues. The CDR3 sequence is CASSYSQGTEKLFF.

The rearrangement uses TRBV6-5 and TRBJ2-2; the D call from TCRdb, TRBD1, cannot be confirmed without DNA. In germline, CDR1 is MNHEY, CDR2 SVGAGI. This CDR3 comprises 17 residues. The CDR3 region is CASSYRGWRDRAGELFF.

The chain joins TRBV30 to TRBJ1-3; TCRdb indicates TRBD1, and absent DNA this call remains unverified. The V gene's germline CDR1 is GTSNPN and CDR2 SVGIG (reference sequence). The CDR3 spans 13 residues. This CDR3 reads CAWNPGTGNTIYF.

V and J are TRBV7-9 and TRBJ1-3. The V gene's germline CDR1 is SEHNR and CDR2 FQNEAQ (reference sequence). The CDR3 is made up of 16 amino acids. The CDR3 loop reads CASSLERFASGNTIYF.

The genes are TRBV5-1 and TRBJ2-3; there is no DNA to check the TCRdb D call of TRBD1. The CDR3 spans 16 residues. Germline CDR1 and CDR2: SGHRS and YFSETQ. The CDR3 sequence is CASSLEGQGAMDTQYF.

The chain is built from TRBV7-9 and TRBJ2-7; the D gene TCRdb calls, TRBD1, cannot be checked with no DNA. Germline V CDR1 and CDR2: SEHNR, FQNEAQ (reference sequence). The CDR3 sequence is 12 residues long. This chain's CDR3 is CASGPTGTEQYF. The whole variable domain, remainder taken from reference TRBV7-9 and TRBJ2-7, is DTGVSQNPRHKITKRGQNVTFRCDPISEHNRLYWYRQTLGQGPEFLTYFQNEAQLEKSRLLSDRFSAERPKGSFSTLEIQRTEQGDSAMYLCASGPTGTEQYFGPGTRLTVT.

The gene calls are TRBV14 and TRBJ1-2. The length of the CDR3 is 15 residues. Looked up from germline, CDR1 is SGHDN and CDR2 is FVKESK. CDR3 protein: CASSQETVPGYGYTF. The full variable domain, completed using reference TRBV14 and TRBJ1-2, is EAGVTQFPSHSVIEKGQTVTLRCDPISGHDNLYWYRRVMGKEIKFLLHFVKESKQDESGMPNNRFLAERTGGTYSTLKVQPAELEDSGVYFCASSQETVPGYGYTFGSGTRLTVV.

This chain links TRBV21-1 with TRBJ2-7; there is no DNA to check the TCRdb D call of TRBD2. TRBV21-1 is labeled a pseudogene. There are 16 residues in the CDR3. CDR3 amino acids: CASSKEGPGEAYEQYF.

The chain joins TRBV7-9 to TRBJ1-1. The CDR3 is 13 residues long. Germline CDR1 is SEHNR and CDR2 is FQNEAQ (reference sequence). The CDR3 is CASSIDVNTEAFF. Together with reference TRBV7-9 and TRBJ1-1, the CDR3 gives the full variable domain: DTGVSQNPRHKITKRGQNVTFRCDPISEHNRLYWYRQTLGQGPEFLTYFQNEAQLEKSRLLSDRFSAERPKGSFSTLEIQRTEQGDSAMYLCASSIDVNTEAFFGQGTRLTVV.

Here the CDR3 reads CASSQDTGAGTDTQYF. The rearrangement links TRBV4-2 to TRBJ2-3. CDR3 length: 16 residues. From germline, CDR1 is LGHNA and CDR2 YNFKEQ.

The rearrangement links TRBV7-9 to TRBJ2-1; lacking DNA, the TRBD1 call made by TCRdb goes unchecked. Per the germline V gene, CDR1 is SEHNR and CDR2 is FQNEAQ (reference sequence). The CDR3 is 14 residues long. The CDR3 loop is CASSSTGSGNEQFF.

CDR3 region: CASTPGRGPYEQYF. The chain has TRBV4-1 and TRBJ2-7; TCRdb's D call, TRBD1, is unchecked because there is no DNA. The CDR3 is 14 residues long. Germline CDR1 and CDR2: MGHRA and YSYEKL.

The J gene is TRBJ2-7, the V gene TRBV2; TCRdb proposes TRBD1, but this gene call is untestable without DNA. CDR1 is SNHLY and CDR2 is FYNNEI in the germline V gene. The CDR3 contains 12 residues. The CDR3 loop is CASLQGAYEQYF.

V is TRBV4-1 and J is TRBJ2-3; the TRBD2 assignment by TCRdb is unverifiable without DNA. Germline V gene data show CDR1 as MGHRA and CDR2 as YSYEKL. The CDR3 is 17 residues long. CDR3 in amino acids: CASSPMRLAVLTDTQYF.

The J gene is TRBJ2-3, the V gene TRBV2; the TCRdb D gene call, TRBD1, has no DNA to confirm it. From germline, CDR1 is SNHLY and CDR2 FYNNEI. The CDR3 length is 16 residues. CDR3 residues: CASSEPGTGDTDTQYF.

This chain connects TRBV5-6 to TRBJ2-4; TCRdb indicates TRBD1, and absent DNA this call remains unverified. The CDR3 spans 15 residues. CDR1 and CDR2 (germline): SGHDT, YYEEEE. This CDR3 reads CASSLNQGALDIQYF.

The genes are TRBV4-1 and TRBJ2-1; TCRdb calls TRBD2, which cannot be checked without DNA. CDR1 MGHRA and CDR2 YSYEKL come from the germline V gene. There are 15 residues in the CDR3. This chain's CDR3 is CASSHGTSGHNEQFF.

This chain links TRBV5-4 with TRBJ2-2. The length of the CDR3 is 14 residues. Germline loops: CDR1 SGHNT, CDR2 YYREEE (reference sequence). The CDR3 sequence: CASSKDENTGELFF.

CDR3 sequence reads: CASSLSTDTQYF. This chain links TRBV13 with TRBJ2-3. Germline V CDR1 and CDR2: PRHDT, FYEKMQ (reference sequence). This CDR3 has 12 amino acids.